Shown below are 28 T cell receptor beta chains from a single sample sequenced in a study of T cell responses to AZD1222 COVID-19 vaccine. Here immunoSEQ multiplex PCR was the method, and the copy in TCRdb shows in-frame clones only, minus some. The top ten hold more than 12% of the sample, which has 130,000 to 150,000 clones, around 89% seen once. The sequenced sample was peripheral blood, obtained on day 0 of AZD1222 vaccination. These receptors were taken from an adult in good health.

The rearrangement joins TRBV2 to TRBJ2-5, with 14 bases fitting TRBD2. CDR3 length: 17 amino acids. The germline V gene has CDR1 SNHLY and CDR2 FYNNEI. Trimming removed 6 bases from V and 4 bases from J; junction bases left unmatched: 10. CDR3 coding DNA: TGTGCCAGCAGGCCGGGACTAGCGGGGGCCGGGGCAGAGACCCAGTACTTC. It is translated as CASRPGLAGAGAETQYF.

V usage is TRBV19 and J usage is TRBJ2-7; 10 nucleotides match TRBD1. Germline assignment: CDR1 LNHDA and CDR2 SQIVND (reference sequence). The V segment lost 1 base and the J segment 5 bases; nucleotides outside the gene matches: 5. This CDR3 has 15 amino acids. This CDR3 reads CASSIGAGTGDEQYF. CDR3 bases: TGTGCCAGTAGTATAGGAGCCGGGACAGGGGACGAGCAGTACTTC.

The CDR3 coding sequence is TGTGCCAGTAGTCCGGACAGGGGCTGGATCGGCAACACCATATATTTT. Translating it yields CASSPDRGWIGNTIYF. The chain combines TRBV19 with TRBJ1-3, with 9 bases aligning to TRBD1. This CDR3 has 16 residues. Germline CDR1 is LNHDA and CDR2 is SQIVND (reference sequence). V was pared by 5 bases and J by 7 bases, with 12 bases of the junction left unmatched.

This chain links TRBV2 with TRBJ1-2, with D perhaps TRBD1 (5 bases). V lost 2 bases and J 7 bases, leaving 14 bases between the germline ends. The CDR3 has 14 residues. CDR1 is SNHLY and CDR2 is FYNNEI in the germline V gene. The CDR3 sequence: CASSEQGSRGGYTF. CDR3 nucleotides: TGTGCCAGCAGTGAACAGGGCTCCCGTGGTGGCTACACCTTC.

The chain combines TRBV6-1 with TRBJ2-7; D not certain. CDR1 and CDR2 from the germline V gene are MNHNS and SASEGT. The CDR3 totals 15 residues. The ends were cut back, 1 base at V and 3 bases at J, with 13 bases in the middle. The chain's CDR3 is CASSEGNSWIYEQYF. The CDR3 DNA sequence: TGTGCCAGCAGTGAAGGTAACAGCTGGATCTACGAGCAGTACTTC.

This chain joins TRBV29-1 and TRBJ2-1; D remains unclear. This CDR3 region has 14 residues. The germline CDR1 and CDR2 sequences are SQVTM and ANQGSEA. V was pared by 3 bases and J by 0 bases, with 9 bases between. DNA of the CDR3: TGCAGCGTTGAGATGGGGTACTCCTACAATGAGCAGTTCTTC. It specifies CSVEMGYSYNEQFF.

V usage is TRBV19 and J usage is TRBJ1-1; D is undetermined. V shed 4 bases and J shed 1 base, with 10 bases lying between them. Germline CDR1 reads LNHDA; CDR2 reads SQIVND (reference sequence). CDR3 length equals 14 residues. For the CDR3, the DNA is TGTGCCAGTAGTACGGGTGGTCCGAACACTGAAGCTTTCTTT. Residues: CASSTGGPNTEAFF.

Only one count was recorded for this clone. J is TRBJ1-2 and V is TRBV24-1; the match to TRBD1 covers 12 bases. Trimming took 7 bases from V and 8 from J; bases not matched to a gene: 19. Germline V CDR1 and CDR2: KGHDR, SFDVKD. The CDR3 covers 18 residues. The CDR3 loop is CATSATPGQGASFEGYTF. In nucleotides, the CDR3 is TGTGCCACCAGCGCTACACCGGGACAGGGGGCCTCTTTTGAGGGCTACACCTTC.

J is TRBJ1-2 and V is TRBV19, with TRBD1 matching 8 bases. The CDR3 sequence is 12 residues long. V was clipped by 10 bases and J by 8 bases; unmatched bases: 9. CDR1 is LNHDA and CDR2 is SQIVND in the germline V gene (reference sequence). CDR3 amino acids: CATQTGGAGYTF. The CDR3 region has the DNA TGTGCCACCCAAACAGGGGGAGCGGGCTACACCTTC. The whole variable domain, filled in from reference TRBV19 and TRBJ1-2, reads DGGITQSPKYLFRKEGQNVTLSCEQNLNHDAMYWYRQDPGQGLRLIYYSQIVNDFQKGDIAEGYSVSREKKESFPLTVTSAQKNPTAFYLCATQTGGAGYTFGSGTRLTVV.

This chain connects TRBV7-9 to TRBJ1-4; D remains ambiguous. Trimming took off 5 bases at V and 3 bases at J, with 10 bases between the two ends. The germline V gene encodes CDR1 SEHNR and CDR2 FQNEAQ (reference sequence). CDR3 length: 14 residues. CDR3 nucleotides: TGTGCCAGCAGCCCTCTGGCGTCTAATGAAAAACTGTTTTTT. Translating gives CASSPLASNEKLFF.

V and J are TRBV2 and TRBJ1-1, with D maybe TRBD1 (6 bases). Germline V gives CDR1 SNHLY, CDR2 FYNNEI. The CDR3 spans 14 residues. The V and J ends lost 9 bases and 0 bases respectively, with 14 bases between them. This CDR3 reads CASGLGDMNTEAFF. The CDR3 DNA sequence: TGTGCCAGTGGGTTGGGGGACATGAACACTGAAGCTTTCTTT.

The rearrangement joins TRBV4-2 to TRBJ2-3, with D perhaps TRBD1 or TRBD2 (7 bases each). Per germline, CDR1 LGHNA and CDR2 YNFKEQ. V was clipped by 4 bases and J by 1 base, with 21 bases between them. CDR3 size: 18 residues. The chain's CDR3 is CASSRELRGGYGTDTQYF. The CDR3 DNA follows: TGTGCCAGCAGCCGAGAACTCAGGGGGGGCTACGGCACAGATACGCAGTATTTT.

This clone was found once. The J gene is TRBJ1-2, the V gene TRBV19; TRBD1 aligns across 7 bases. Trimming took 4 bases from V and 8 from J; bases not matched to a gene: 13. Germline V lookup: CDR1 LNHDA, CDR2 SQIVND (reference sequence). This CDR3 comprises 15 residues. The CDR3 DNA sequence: TGTGCCAGTAGTAGAATCGACAGGGTCAGTGGGGGCTACACCTTC. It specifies CASSRIDRVSGGYTF.

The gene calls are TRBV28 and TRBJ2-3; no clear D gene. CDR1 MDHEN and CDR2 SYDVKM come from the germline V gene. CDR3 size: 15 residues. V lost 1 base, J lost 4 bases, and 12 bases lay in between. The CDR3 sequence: CASSLSGPRPDTQYF. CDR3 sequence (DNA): TGTGCCAGCAGTTTATCAGGACCTCGTCCAGATACGCAGTATTTT.

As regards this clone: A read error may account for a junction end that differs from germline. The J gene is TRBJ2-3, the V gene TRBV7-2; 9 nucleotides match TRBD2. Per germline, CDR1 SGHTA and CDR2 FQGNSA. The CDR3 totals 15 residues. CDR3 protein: CASSLAGTSIDTQYF. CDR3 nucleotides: TGTGCCAGCAGCTTAGCAGGGACTAGCATAGATACGCAGTATTTT.

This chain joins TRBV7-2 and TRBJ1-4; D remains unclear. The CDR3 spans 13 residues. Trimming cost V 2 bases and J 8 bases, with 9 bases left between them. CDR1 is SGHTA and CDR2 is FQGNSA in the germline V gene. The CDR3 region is CASSLLKGEKLFF. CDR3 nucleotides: TGTGCCAGCAGCTTATTGAAGGGAGAAAAACTGTTTTTT.

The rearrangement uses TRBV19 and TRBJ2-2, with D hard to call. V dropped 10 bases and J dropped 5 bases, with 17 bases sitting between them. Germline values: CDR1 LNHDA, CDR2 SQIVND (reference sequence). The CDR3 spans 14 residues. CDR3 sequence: CATLPSPYTGELFF. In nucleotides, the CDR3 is TGTGCCACTCTCCCTTCCCCCTATACCGGGGAGCTGTTTTTT.

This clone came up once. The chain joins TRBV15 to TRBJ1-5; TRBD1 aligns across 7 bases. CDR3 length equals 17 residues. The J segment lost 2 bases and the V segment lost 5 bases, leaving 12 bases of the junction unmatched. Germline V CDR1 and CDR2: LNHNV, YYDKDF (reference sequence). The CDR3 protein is CATSGGSGDSGNQPQHF. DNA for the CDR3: TGTGCCACCAGCGGAGGTTCGGGGGACAGTGGCAATCAGCCCCAGCATTTT.

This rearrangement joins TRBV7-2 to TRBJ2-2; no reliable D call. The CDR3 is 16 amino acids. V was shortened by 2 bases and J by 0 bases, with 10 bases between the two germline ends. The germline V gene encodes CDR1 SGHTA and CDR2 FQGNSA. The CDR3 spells CASSLHRPPNTGELFF. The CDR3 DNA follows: TGTGCCAGCAGCTTACATCGACCCCCGAACACCGGGGAGCTGTTTTTT.

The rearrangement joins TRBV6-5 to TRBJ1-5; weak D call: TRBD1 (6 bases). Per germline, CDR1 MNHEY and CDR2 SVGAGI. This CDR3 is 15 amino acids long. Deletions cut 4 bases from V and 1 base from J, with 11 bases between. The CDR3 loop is CASSFTGQSNQPQHF. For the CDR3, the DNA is TGTGCCAGCAGTTTCACAGGACAGAGCAATCAGCCCCAGCATTTT.

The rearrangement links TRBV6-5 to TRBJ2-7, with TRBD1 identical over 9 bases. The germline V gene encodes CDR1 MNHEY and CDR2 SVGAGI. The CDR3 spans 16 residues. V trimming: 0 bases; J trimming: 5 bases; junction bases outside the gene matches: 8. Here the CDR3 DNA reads TGTGCCAGCAGTTACTCCCGGACAGGGGTAGGTGACGAGCAGTACTTC. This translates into CASSYSRTGVGDEQYF.

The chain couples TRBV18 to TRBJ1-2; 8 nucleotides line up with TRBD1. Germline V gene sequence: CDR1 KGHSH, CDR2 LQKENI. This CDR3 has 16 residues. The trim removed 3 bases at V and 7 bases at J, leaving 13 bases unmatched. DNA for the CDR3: TGTGCCAGCTCACCCCTCGGACAGGGAGACTTCGGTGGCTACACCTTC. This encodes CASSPLGQGDFGGYTF.

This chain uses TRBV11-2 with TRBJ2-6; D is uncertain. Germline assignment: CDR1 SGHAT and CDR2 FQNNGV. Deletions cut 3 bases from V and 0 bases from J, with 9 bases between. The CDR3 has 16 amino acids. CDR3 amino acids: CASSFTPPSGANVLTF. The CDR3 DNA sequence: TGTGCCAGCAGCTTTACGCCCCCCTCTGGGGCCAACGTCCTGACTTTC.

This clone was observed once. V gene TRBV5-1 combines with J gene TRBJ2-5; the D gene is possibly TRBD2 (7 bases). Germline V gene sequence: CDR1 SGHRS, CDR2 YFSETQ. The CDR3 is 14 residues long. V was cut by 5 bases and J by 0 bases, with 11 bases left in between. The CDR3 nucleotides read TGCGCCAGCAGGTTAGGGGGGGACCAAGAGACCCAGTACTTC. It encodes CASRLGGDQETQYF.

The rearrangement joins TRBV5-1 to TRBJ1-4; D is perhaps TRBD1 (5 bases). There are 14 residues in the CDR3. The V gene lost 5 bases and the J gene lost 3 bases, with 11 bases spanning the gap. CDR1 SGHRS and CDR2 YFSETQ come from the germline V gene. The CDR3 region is CASRFGGSNEKLFF. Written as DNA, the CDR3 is TGCGCCAGCAGATTTGGGGGATCTAATGAAAAACTGTTTTTT.

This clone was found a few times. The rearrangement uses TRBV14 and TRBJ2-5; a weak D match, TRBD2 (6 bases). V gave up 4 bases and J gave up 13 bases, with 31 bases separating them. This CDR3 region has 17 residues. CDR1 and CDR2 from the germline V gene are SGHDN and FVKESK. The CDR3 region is CASSRQSLKGRRGFLYF. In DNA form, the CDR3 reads TGTGCCAGCAGCCGTCAAAGCCTTAAGGGGAGGAGGGGTTTTCTGTACTTC. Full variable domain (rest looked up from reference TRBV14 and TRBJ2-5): EAGVTQFPSHSVIEKGQTVTLRCDPISGHDNLYWYRRVMGKEIKFLLHFVKESKQDESGMPNNRFLAERTGGTYSTLKVQPAELEDSGVYFCASSRQSLKGRRGFLYFGPGTRLLVL.

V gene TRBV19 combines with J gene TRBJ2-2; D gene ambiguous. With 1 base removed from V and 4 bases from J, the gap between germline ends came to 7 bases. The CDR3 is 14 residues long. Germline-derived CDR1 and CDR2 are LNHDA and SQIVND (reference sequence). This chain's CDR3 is CASSIVGVTGELFF. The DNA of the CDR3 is TGTGCCAGTAGTATAGTTGGGGTCACCGGGGAGCTGTTTTTT.

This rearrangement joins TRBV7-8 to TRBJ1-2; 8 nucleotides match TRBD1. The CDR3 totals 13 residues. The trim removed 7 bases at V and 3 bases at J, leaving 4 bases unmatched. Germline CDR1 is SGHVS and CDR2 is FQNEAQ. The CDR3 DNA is TGTGCCAGCACCCCAGGGGGCGACTATGGCTACACCTTC. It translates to CASTPGGDYGYTF.